These 15 T cell receptor beta chains were all obtained from the same sample, sequenced in a study of T cells in Graves' hyperthyroidism and ophthalmopathy. RNA transcripts served as the template for amplifying TCR beta CDR3 regions. The study used the HTBI primer set for a first-round RT-PCR of the TCR CDR3. TCRdb re-derived calls from the multiplex PCR reads in MiXCR, one entry per CDR3 protein. Found here are 470,000 or so distinct CDR3 sequences, under 25% of them singletons; the top ten hold roughly 29%. The sample comprised blood. All receptors derive from a young man with Graves' hyperthyroidism.

A few counts support this clonotype. The CDR3 DNA reads as TGTGCCAGCAGCTTCGCCGCCGGCAAACGGCCCCAGCATTTT. Amino acid sequence: CASSFAAGKRPQHF. This chain uses TRBV5-5 with TRBJ1-5; D gene ambiguous. Germline V lookup: CDR1 SGHKS, CDR2 YYEKEE (reference sequence). V was pared by 2 bases and J by 9 bases, with 15 bases between. The CDR3 consists of 14 residues.

This clonotype has a handful of counts. The chain has TRBV2 and TRBJ2-2; D gene unclear. V lost 5 bases and J lost 8, with 15 bases in between. CDR1 SNHLY and CDR2 FYNNEI come from the germline V gene. The CDR3 consists of 14 residues. Here the CDR3 reads CASSSLGADGELFF. CDR3 coding DNA: TGTGCCAGCAGTTCCCTCGGAGCTGATGGGGAGCTGTTTTTT.

This clonotype was counted many times. V is TRBV7-9 and J is TRBJ1-2; D perhaps matches TRBD1 (6 bases). Germline assignment: CDR1 SEHNR and CDR2 FQNEAQ (reference sequence). The CDR3 loop spans 15 amino acids. V shed 2 bases and J shed 4 bases, with 14 bases lying between them. In DNA, the CDR3 is TGTGCCAGCAGCTTAAGGGCAGGGGATGCCTATGGCTACACCTTC. This codes for CASSLRAGDAYGYTF. The whole variable domain, filled in from reference TRBV7-9 and TRBJ1-2, reads DTGVSQNPRHKITKRGQNVTFRCDPISEHNRLYWYRQTLGQGPEFLTYFQNEAQLEKSRLLSDRFSAERPKGSFSTLEIQRTEQGDSAMYLCASSLRAGDAYGYTFGSGTRLTVV.

This clonotype was counted ten times or more. The rearrangement uses TRBV7-7 and TRBJ1-1, with 7 positions matching TRBD1. Germline V gene sequence: CDR1 SSHAT, CDR2 FNYEAQ (reference sequence). V lost 5 bases, J lost 5 bases, and 5 bases stayed unmatched. The length of the CDR3 is 13 residues. The CDR3 sequence: CASSRDRETEAFF. CDR3 DNA: TGTGCCAGCAGCCGTGACAGGGAGACTGAAGCTTTCTTT.

This clonotype was observed at least ten times. The chain joins TRBV5-1 to TRBJ2-7; D not resolved. Trimming shortened V by 0 bases and J by 7 bases, and 11 bases separated the two germline ends. Germline loops: CDR1 SGHRS, CDR2 YFSETQ. The CDR3 covers 13 residues. CDR3 sequence (DNA): TGCGCCAGCAGCTTGGCCCCGGCGCGAGAGCAGTACTTC. This translates into CASSLAPAREQYF.

Ten or more counts support this clonotype. The gene calls are TRBV7-9 and TRBJ2-5; D is undetermined. Trimming pared 4 bases from V and 4 bases from J, leaving 16 bases between. This CDR3 is built from 15 residues. CDR1 is SEHNR and CDR2 is FQNEAQ in the germline V gene (reference sequence). The CDR3 nucleotides are TGTGCCAGCAGCTGGGAAGGATTCACGGGAGAGACCCAGTACTTC. Protein: CASSWEGFTGETQYF.

This clonotype was detected ten times or more. The J gene is TRBJ2-6, the V gene TRBV12-3 or TRBV12-4; D may match TRBD1 or TRBD2 (7 bases each). V lost 6 bases and J lost 1, with 19 bases in between. The CDR3 runs to 18 residues. The CDR3 DNA is TGTGCCAGCAGGCCCTCAGGGGGGGGGTATTCTGGGGCCAACGTCCTGACTTTC. Protein product: CASRPSGGGYSGANVLTF.

Many counts were recorded for this clonotype. V and J are TRBV6-5 and TRBJ2-2; either TRBD1 or TRBD2 may fit D (5 bases each). The V end lost 0 bases, the J end lost 2 bases, and 13 bases lay between the germline ends. Germline V CDR1 and CDR2: MNHEY, SVGAGI. The CDR3 consists of 17 residues. The CDR3 bases are TGTGCCAGCAGTTACTCCCCGGGGACGGCAAACACCGGGGAGCTGTTTTTT. Translated: CASSYSPGTANTGELFF.

This clonotype was counted ten times or more. The V gene is TRBV12-3 or TRBV12-4, the J gene TRBJ1-2, with a tentative D call TRBD1 (5 bases). The CDR3 consists of 12 residues. Trimming removed 7 bases at V and 9 bases at J, with 15 bases between. The CDR3 region is CASTRGQGRYTF. The CDR3 nucleotides read TGTGCCAGCACCCGTGGGCAGGGCCGCTACACCTTC.

This chain uses TRBV28 with TRBJ2-7, with D maybe TRBD2 (5 bases). Germline CDR1 reads MDHEN; CDR2 reads SYDVKM. This CDR3 region has 15 residues. V was pared by 5 bases and J by 2 bases, with 16 bases between. The CDR3 spells CASSDQGRRPYEQYF. The CDR3 DNA is TGTGCCAGCAGTGACCAAGGGAGACGGCCCTACGAGCAGTACTTC. The full variable domain, in which reference TRBV28 and TRBJ2-7 provide the parts outside the CDR3, is DVKVTQSSRYLVKRTGEKVFLECVQDMDHENMFWYRQDPGLGLRLIYFSYDVKMKEKGDIPEGYSVSREKKERFSLILESASTNQTSMYLCASSDQGRRPYEQYFGPGTRLTVT.

This clonotype was detected ten times or more. V gene TRBV29-1 combines with J gene TRBJ2-5; 7 bases agree with TRBD1. The trim removed 4 bases at V and 4 bases at J, leaving 3 bases unmatched. From germline, CDR1 is SQVTM and CDR2 ANQGSEA. The CDR3 covers 12 residues. CDR3 in DNA: TGCAGCGTTGTTGCAGGGGGAGAGACCCAGTACTTC. Its protein is CSVVAGGETQYF.

This clonotype showed up many times. The rearrangement joins TRBV6-1 to TRBJ1-5; D remains ambiguous. V lost 4 bases and J 1 base, leaving 14 bases between the germline ends. The germline V gene encodes CDR1 MNHNS and CDR2 SASEGT. CDR3 length equals 16 residues. CDR3 amino acids: CASSGGLWESNQPQHF. Written as DNA, the CDR3 is TGTGCCAGCAGTGGCGGGCTGTGGGAGAGCAATCAGCCCCAGCATTTT.

This clonotype has a count of ten or more. The chain joins TRBV6-1 to TRBJ1-5; 7 nucleotides agree with TRBD1. Germline lookup yields CDR1 MNHNS and CDR2 SASEGT. The CDR3 contains 16 residues. V was clipped by 2 bases and J by 3 bases; unmatched bases: 7. The CDR3 coding sequence is TGTGCCAGCAGTGAACATGGGACAGAAAACAATCAGCCCCAGCATTTT. The encoded protein is CASSEHGTENNQPQHF.

The table lists this clonotype with many counts. The chain carries TRBV9 and TRBJ2-5, with D uncertain. CDR1 is SGDLS and CDR2 is YYNGEE in the germline V gene. V was pared by 5 bases and J by 4 bases, with 18 bases between. The CDR3 extends over 15 amino acids. Written as DNA, the CDR3 is TGTGCCAGCAGTCCTCTGGGTGGGGTGGGAGAGACCCAGTACTTC. This codes for CASSPLGGVGETQYF.

Many counts were recorded for this clonotype. This sequence joins TRBV12-3 or TRBV12-4 and TRBJ1-2, with 9 positions matching TRBD1. There are 13 residues in the CDR3. The V and J ends lost 6 bases and 7 bases, in that order; junction bases with no gene match: 6. The CDR3 DNA sequence: TGTGCCAGCAGGGCGTGGGACAGGGTTGGCTACACCTTC. Translation: CASRAWDRVGYTF.